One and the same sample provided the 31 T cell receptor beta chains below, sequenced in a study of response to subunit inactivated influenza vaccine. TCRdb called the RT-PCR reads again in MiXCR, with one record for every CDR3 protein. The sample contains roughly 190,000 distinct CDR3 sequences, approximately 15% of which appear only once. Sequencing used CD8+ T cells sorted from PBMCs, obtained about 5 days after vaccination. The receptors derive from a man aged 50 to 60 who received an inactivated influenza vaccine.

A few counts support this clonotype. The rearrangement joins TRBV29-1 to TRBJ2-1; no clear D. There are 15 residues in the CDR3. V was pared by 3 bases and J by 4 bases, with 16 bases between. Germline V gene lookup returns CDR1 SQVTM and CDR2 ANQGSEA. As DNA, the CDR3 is TGCAGCGTTGACCCGGGCCATACCCCTTACAATGAGCAGTTCTTC. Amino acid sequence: CSVDPGHTPYNEQFF.

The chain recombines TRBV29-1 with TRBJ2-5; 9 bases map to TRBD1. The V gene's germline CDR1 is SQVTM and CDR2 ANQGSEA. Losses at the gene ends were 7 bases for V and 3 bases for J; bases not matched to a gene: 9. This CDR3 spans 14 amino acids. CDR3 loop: CSAETRDREETQYF. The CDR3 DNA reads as TGCAGCGCCGAAACCCGGGACAGGGAAGAGACCCAGTACTTC.

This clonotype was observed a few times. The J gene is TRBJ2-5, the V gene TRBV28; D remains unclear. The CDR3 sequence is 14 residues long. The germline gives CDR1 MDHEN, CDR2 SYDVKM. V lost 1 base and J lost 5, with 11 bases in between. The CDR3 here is CASSLYGVWETQYF. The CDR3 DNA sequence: TGTGCCAGCAGTTTATATGGGGTTTGGGAGACCCAGTACTTC. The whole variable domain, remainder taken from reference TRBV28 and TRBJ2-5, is DVKVTQSSRYLVKRTGEKVFLECVQDMDHENMFWYRQDPGLGLRLIYFSYDVKMKEKGDIPEGYSVSREKKERFSLILESASTNQTSMYLCASSLYGVWETQYFGPGTRLLVL.

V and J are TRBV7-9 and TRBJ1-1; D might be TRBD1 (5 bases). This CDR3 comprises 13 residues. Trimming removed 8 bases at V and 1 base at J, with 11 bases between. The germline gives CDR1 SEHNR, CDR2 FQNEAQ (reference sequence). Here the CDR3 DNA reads TGTGCCAGCCGCGGGGGGTGGAACACTGAAGCTTTCTTT. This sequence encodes CASRGGWNTEAFF.

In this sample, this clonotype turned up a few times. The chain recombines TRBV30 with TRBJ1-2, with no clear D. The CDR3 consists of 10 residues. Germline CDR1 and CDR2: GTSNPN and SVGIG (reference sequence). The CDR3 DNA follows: TGTGTCTTACTTAACTATGGCTACACCTTC. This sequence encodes CVLLNYGYTF.

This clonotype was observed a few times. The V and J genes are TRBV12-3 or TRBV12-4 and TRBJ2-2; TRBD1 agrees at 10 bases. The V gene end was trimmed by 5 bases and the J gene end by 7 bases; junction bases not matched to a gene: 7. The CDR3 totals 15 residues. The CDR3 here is CASSPTGGYGGELFF. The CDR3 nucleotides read TGTGCCAGCAGTCCGACAGGGGGCTATGGCGGGGAGCTGTTTTTT.

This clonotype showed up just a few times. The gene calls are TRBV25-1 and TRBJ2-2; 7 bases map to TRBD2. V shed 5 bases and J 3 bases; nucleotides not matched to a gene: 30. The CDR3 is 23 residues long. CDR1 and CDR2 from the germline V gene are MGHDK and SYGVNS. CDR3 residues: CASSTSLVGEGRAGSLHTGELFF. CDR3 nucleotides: TGTGCCAGCAGTACCTCCCTGGTAGGGGAGGGAAGAGCGGGCTCGTTGCACACCGGGGAGCTGTTTTTT.

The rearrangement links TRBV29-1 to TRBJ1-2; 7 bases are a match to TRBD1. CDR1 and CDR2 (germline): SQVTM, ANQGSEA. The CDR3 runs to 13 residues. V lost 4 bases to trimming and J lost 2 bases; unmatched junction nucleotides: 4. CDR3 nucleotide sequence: TGCAGCGTTGGGACAGGACAAAACTATGGCTACACCTTC. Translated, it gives CSVGTGQNYGYTF.

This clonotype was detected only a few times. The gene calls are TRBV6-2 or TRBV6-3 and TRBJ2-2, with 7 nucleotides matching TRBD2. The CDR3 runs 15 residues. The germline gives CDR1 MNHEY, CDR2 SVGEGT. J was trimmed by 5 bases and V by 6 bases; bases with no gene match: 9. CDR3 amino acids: CASSLSSSGTGELFF. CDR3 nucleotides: TGTGCCAGCAGCCTTTCGAGTAGCGGGACCGGGGAGCTGTTTTTT.

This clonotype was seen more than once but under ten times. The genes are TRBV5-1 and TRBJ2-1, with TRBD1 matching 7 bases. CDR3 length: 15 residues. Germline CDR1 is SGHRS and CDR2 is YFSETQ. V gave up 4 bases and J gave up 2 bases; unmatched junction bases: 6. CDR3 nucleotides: TGCGCCAGCAGCGGGCGACAGGGCCCCTACAATGAGCAGTTCTTC. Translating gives CASSGRQGPYNEQFF.

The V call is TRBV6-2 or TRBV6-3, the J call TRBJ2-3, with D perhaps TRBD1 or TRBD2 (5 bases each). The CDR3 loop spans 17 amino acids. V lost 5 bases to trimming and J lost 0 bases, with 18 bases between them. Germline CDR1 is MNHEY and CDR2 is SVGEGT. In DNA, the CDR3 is TGTGCCAGCAGTCCCCACTCCGGGACCCGTAGCACAGATACGCAGTATTTT. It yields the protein CASSPHSGTRSTDTQYF.

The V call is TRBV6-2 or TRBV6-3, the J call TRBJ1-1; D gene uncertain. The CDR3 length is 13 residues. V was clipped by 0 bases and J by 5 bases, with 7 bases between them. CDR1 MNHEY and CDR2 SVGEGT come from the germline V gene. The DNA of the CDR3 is TGTGCCAGCAGTTACTCGAATCCGACTGAAGCTTTCTTT. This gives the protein CASSYSNPTEAFF.

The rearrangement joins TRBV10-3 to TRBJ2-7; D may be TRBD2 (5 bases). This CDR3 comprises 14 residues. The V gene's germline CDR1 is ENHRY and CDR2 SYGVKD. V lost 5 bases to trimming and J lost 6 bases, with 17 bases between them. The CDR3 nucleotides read TGTGCCATCAGTTCTATTGCAGCGGAGTTCGAGCAGTACTTC. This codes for CAISSIAAEFEQYF.

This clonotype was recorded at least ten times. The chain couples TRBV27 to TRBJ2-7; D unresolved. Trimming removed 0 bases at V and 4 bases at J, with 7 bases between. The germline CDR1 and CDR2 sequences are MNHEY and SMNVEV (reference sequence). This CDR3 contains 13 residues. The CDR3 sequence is CASSLSRSYEQYF. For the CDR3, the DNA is TGTGCCAGCAGTTTATCGCGGTCTTACGAGCAGTACTTC.

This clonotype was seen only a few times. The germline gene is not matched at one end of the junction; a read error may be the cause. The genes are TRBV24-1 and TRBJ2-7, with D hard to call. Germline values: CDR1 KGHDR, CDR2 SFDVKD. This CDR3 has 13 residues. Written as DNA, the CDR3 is TGTGCCACCAGTGATACCAGCTCCGACGAGCAGTACTTC. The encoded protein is CATSDTSSDEQYF.

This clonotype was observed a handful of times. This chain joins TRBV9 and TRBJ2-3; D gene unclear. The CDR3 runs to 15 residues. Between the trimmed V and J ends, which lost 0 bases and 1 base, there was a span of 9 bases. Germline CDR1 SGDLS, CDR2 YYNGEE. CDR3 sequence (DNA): TGTGCCAGCAGCGTAGGGTCTTTGGGCACAGATACGCAGTATTTT. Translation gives CASSVGSLGTDTQYF.

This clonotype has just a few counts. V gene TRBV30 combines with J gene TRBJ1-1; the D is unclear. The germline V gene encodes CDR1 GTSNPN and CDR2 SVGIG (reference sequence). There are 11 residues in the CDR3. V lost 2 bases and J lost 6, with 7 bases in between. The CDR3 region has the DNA TGTGCCTGGAGTTGGTCTGCTGAAGCTTTCTTT. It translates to CAWSWSAEAFF.

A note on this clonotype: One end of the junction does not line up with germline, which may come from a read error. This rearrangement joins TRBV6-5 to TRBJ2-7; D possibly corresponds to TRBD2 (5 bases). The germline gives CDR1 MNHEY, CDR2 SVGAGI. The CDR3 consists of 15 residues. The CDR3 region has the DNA TGTGCCAGCAGTTGGACCCGGGGAGCGTCCTCCGAGCAGTACTTC. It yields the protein CASSWTRGASSEQYF.

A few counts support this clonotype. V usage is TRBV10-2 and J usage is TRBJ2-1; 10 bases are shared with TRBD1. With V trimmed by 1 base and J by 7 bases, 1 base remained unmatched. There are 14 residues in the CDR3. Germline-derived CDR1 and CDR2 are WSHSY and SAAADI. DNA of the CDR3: TGCGCCAGCAGTGAGTGGGACAGGGGAAATGAGCAGTTCTTC. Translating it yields CASSEWDRGNEQFF.

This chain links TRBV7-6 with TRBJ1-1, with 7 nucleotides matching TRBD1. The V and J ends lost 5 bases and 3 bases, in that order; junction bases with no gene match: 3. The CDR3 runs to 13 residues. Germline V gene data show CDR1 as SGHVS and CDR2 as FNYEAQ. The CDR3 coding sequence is TGTGCCAGCAGCCAGGGGACAGACACTGAAGCTTTCTTT. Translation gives CASSQGTDTEAFF.

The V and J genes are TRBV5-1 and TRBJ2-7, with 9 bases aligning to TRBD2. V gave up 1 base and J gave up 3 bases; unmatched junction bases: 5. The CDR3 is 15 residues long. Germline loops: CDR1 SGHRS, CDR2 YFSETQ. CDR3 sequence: CASSLFAGGDYEQYF. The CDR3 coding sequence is TGCGCCAGCAGCTTGTTTGCGGGGGGGGACTACGAGCAGTACTTC.

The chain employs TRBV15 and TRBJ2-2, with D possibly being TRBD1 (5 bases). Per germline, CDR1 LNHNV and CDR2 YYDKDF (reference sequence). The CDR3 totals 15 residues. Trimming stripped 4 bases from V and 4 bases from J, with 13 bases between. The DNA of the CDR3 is TGTGCCACCAGCACGAAACAGGAGAGCACCGGGGAGCTGTTTTTT. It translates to CATSTKQESTGELFF.

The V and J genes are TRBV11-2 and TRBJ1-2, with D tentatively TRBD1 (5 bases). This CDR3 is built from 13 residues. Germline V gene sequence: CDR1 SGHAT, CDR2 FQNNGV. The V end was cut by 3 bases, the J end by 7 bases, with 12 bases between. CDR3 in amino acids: CASSFGTELGYTF. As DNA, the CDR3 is TGTGCCAGCAGCTTCGGGACGGAACTTGGCTACACCTTC.

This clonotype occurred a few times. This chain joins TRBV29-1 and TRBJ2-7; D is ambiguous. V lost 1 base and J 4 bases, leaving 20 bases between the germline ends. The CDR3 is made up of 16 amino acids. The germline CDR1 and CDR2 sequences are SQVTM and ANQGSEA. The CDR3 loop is CSVEGSVGQDPYEQYF. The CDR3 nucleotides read TGCAGCGTTGAAGGGTCTGTAGGGCAGGACCCTTACGAGCAGTACTTC.

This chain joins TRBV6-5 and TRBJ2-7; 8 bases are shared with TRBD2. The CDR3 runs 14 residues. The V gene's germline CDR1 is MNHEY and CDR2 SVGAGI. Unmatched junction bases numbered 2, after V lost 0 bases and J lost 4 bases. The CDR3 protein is CASSYSPGGYEQYF. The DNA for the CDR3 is TGTGCCAGCAGTTACTCGCCGGGAGGGTACGAGCAGTACTTC.

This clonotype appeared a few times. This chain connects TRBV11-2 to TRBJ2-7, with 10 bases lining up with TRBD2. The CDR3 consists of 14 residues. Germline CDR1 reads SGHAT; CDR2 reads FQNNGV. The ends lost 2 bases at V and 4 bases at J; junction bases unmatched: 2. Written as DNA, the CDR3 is TGTGCCAGCAGCTTACTAGCGGGAGTTTACGAGCAGTACTTC. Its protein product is CASSLLAGVYEQYF.

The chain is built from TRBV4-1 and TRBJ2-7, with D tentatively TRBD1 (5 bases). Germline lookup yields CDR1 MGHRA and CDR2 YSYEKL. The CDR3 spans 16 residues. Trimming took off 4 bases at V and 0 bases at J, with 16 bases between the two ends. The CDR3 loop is CASSRSGAPSSYEQYF. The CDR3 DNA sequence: TGCGCCAGCAGCCGGTCTGGGGCCCCCTCCTCCTACGAGCAGTACTTC.

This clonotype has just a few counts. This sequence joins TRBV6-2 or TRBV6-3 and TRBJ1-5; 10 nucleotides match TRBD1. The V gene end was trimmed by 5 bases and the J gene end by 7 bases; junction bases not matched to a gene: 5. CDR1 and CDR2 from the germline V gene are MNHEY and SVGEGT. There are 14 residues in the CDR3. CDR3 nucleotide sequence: TGTGCCAGCAGTGGACAGGGGGTGAGACAGCCCCAGCATTTT. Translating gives CASSGQGVRQPQHF.

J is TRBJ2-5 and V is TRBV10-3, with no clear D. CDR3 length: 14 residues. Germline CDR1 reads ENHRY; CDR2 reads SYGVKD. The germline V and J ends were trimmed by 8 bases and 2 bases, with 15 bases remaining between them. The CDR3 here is CAISISAEQETQYF. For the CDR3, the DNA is TGTGCCATCTCAATTTCGGCAGAGCAAGAGACCCAGTACTTC.

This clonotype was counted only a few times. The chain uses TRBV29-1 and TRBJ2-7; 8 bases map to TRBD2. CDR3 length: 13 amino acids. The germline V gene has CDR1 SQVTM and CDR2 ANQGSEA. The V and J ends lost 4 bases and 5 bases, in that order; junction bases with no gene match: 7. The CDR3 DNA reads TGCAGCGTTGTGGTTCCGGGAGGGAACGAGCAGTACTTC. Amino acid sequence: CSVVVPGGNEQYF.

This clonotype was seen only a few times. For the CDR3, the DNA is TGTGCCAGCAGCTTCCCAGGGAGATACGAGCAGTACTTC. Translation gives CASSFPGRYEQYF. The gene calls are TRBV7-9 and TRBJ2-7; perhaps D is TRBD1 or TRBD2 (5 bases each). The CDR3 extends over 13 amino acids. V was shortened by 3 bases and J by 4 bases, with 10 bases between the two germline ends. Germline CDR1 SEHNR, CDR2 FQNEAQ (reference sequence).